These 18 T cell receptor beta chains were all obtained from the same sample, sequenced in a study of T cell responses to AZD1222 COVID-19 vaccine. Repertoires were generated with immunoSEQ multiplex PCR, while TCRdb's copy carries only in-frame clones and drops some. The repertoire consists of about 100,000 clones, with 70% to 90% occurring once and the leading ten covering around 2.3%. Sequenced material: peripheral blood, taken 28 days after the second AZD1222 dose. The origin of the receptors is an adult who received the AZD1222 COVID-19 vaccine.

The V gene is TRBV29-1, the J gene TRBJ1-2, with D hard to call. V shed 3 bases and J shed 2 bases, with 10 bases lying between them. The CDR3 has 13 residues. Germline CDR1 SQVTM, CDR2 ANQGSEA. CDR3 bases: TGCAGCGTTGAGGGAGGAGGAAACTATGGCTACACCTTC. Amino acid sequence: CSVEGGGNYGYTF. Variable domain in full (rest from reference TRBV29-1 and TRBJ1-2): SAVISQKPSRDICQRGTSLTIQCQVDSQVTMMFWYRQQPGQSLTLIATANQGSEATYESGFVIDKFPISRPNLTFSTLTVSNMSPEDSSIYLCSVEGGGNYGYTFGSGTRLTVV.

The chain joins TRBV5-5 to TRBJ2-5; D remains unclear. In germline, CDR1 is SGHKS, CDR2 YYEKEE (reference sequence). With 2 bases removed from V and 5 bases from J, the gap between germline ends came to 10 bases. The CDR3 sequence is 13 residues long. CDR3 residues: CASSLSGPETQYF. As DNA, the CDR3 is TGTGCCAGCAGCTTATCGGGCCCCGAGACCCAGTACTTC.

The chain uses TRBV28 and TRBJ2-4; either TRBD1 or TRBD2 may supply D (6 bases each). Germline CDR1 and CDR2: MDHEN and SYDVKM. The CDR3 extends over 16 amino acids. V was trimmed by 5 bases and J by 2 bases, leaving 16 bases between them. DNA of the CDR3: TGTGCCAGCAGTCCCCCGTGGGGGGCAACCAAAAACATTCAGTACTTC. It is translated as CASSPPWGATKNIQYF.

The chain links TRBV7-9 to TRBJ2-1; 9 nucleotides line up with TRBD1. Trimming took 1 base from V and 6 from J; bases not matched to a gene: 4. From germline, CDR1 is SEHNR and CDR2 FQNEAQ (reference sequence). This CDR3 has 15 amino acids. The CDR3 nucleotides are TGTGCCAGCAGCTTAGTACAGGGGGCTTTCAATGAGCAGTTCTTC. This gives the protein CASSLVQGAFNEQFF.

The V call is TRBV19, the J call TRBJ2-7; D might be TRBD2 (5 bases). The CDR3 length is 14 residues. The germline V and J ends were trimmed by 1 base and 3 bases, with 10 bases remaining between them. Germline CDR1 and CDR2: LNHDA and SQIVND (reference sequence). CDR3 protein: CASSIGGRNYEQYF. The CDR3, as DNA: TGTGCCAGTAGTATAGGTGGGAGAAACTACGAGCAGTACTTC.

V and J are TRBV11-2 and TRBJ2-1; D remains unclear. The CDR3 spans 12 residues. The V and J ends lost 5 bases and 8 bases respectively, with 10 bases between them. Germline V gene data show CDR1 as SGHAT and CDR2 as FQNNGV. In DNA, the CDR3 is TGTGCCAGCAGCCCCTTTAGGGATGAGCAGTTCTTC. Its translation is CASSPFRDEQFF.

This clone has only a few counts. The chain uses TRBV7-7 and TRBJ2-2; D is ambiguous. The germline gives CDR1 SSHAT, CDR2 FNYEAQ (reference sequence). Trimming took off 2 bases at V and 0 bases at J, with 10 bases between the two ends. CDR3 length: 16 amino acids. CDR3 bases: TGTGCCAGCAGCTTAATCCAGCCACCGAACACCGGGGAGCTGTTTTTT. Translation: CASSLIQPPNTGELFF.

The genes are TRBV5-1 and TRBJ2-5; D possibly corresponds to TRBD2 (6 bases). The germline CDR1 and CDR2 sequences are SGHRS and YFSETQ. The CDR3 extends over 14 amino acids. Trimming removed 0 bases at V and 6 bases at J, with 12 bases between. CDR3 nucleotide sequence: TGCGCCAGCAGCTTGGGACTAGTTGAGAAGACCCAGTACTTC. Amino acid sequence: CASSLGLVEKTQYF.

The chain carries TRBV30 and TRBJ2-1, with D perhaps TRBD2 (6 bases). Germline CDR1 is GTSNPN and CDR2 is SVGIG (reference sequence). V was trimmed by 2 bases and J by 7 bases, leaving 15 bases between them. This CDR3 has 14 residues. The chain's CDR3 is CAWSWGLLGNEQFF. As DNA, the CDR3 is TGTGCCTGGAGTTGGGGACTCCTAGGGAATGAGCAGTTCTTC.

The V call is TRBV6-6, the J call TRBJ2-1; tentatively, D is TRBD2 (5 bases). Germline V gives CDR1 MNHNY, CDR2 SVGAGI (reference sequence). This CDR3 contains 16 residues. V lost 6 bases to trimming and J lost 1 base, with 16 bases between them. CDR3 in amino acids: CASSPSSRPSYNEQFF. CDR3 in DNA: TGTGCCAGCAGCCCTTCTAGCCGTCCTTCCTACAATGAGCAGTTCTTC.

The genes are TRBV11-3 and TRBJ1-1, with D hard to call. V lost 0 bases and J 4 bases, leaving 9 bases between the germline ends. Germline V lookup: CDR1 SGHNT, CDR2 YENEEA. The length of the CDR3 is 14 residues. DNA for the CDR3: TGTGCCAGCAGCTTAGAAGGCGGCGCCACTGAAGCTTTCTTT. Its translation: CASSLEGGATEAFF.

This chain joins TRBV5-8 and TRBJ1-1; the D gene is possibly TRBD1 (6 bases). Germline V lookup: CDR1 SGHTS, CDR2 YDEGEE. There are 13 residues in the CDR3. The germline V and J ends were trimmed by 6 bases and 5 bases, with 14 bases remaining between them. The CDR3 sequence: CASITQGSTEAFF. In nucleotides, the CDR3 is TGTGCCAGCATCACTCAGGGGAGTACTGAAGCTTTCTTT.

V and J are TRBV15 and TRBJ1-4; D possibly corresponds to TRBD1 (5 bases). Germline V gene data show CDR1 as LNHNV and CDR2 as YYDKDF (reference sequence). V lost 5 bases and J 0 bases, leaving 16 bases between the germline ends. CDR3 length: 17 residues. As DNA, the CDR3 is TGTGCCACCAGCTCCCGTGACGGGGCTGCAACTAATGAAAAACTGTTTTTT. This gives the protein CATSSRDGAATNEKLFF.

V is TRBV7-9 and J is TRBJ2-7; no reliable D call. V was trimmed by 3 bases and J by 0 bases, leaving 12 bases between them. The CDR3 extends over 15 amino acids. Germline CDR1 SEHNR, CDR2 FQNEAQ (reference sequence). The CDR3 spells CASSLAAGFSYEQYF. CDR3 nucleotides: TGTGCCAGCAGCTTGGCCGCAGGTTTCTCCTACGAGCAGTACTTC.

This clone was recorded a few times. This chain connects TRBV7-9 to TRBJ2-7, with TRBD1 matching 7 bases. Germline trimming cut 4 bases from V and 5 bases from J; bases unmatched to any gene: 5. Germline V gives CDR1 SEHNR, CDR2 FQNEAQ (reference sequence). CDR3 size: 13 residues. CDR3 nucleotide sequence: TGTGCCAGCAGCTCGTCGACAGGGCACGAGCAGTACTTC. Its translation is CASSSSTGHEQYF.

The J gene is TRBJ2-7, the V gene TRBV4-1; D uncertain. From germline, CDR1 is MGHRA and CDR2 YSYEKL. The ends were cut back, 6 bases at V and 2 bases at J, with 17 bases in the middle. CDR3 size: 15 residues. CDR3 sequence (DNA): TGCGCCAGCAGTTACCTTAAAGGAGCTACCTACGAGCAGTACTTC. Amino acid sequence: CASSYLKGATYEQYF.

The rearrangement joins TRBV5-4 to TRBJ1-6, with D uncertain. This CDR3 spans 15 amino acids. Germline lookup yields CDR1 SGHNT and CDR2 YYREEE (reference sequence). The V end lost 3 bases, the J end lost 4 bases, and 11 bases lay between the germline ends. The CDR3 DNA sequence: TGTGCCAGCAGCTATGACCCCCGGTATAATTCACCCCTCCACTTT. As protein: CASSYDPRYNSPLHF.

J is TRBJ2-1 and V is TRBV29-1; no definite D call. V was shortened by 3 bases and J by 1 base, with 4 bases between the two germline ends. CDR3 size: 12 residues. Germline values: CDR1 SQVTM, CDR2 ANQGSEA. CDR3 residues: CSVERSYNEQFF. CDR3 DNA: TGCAGCGTTGAGAGATCCTACAATGAGCAGTTCTTC.